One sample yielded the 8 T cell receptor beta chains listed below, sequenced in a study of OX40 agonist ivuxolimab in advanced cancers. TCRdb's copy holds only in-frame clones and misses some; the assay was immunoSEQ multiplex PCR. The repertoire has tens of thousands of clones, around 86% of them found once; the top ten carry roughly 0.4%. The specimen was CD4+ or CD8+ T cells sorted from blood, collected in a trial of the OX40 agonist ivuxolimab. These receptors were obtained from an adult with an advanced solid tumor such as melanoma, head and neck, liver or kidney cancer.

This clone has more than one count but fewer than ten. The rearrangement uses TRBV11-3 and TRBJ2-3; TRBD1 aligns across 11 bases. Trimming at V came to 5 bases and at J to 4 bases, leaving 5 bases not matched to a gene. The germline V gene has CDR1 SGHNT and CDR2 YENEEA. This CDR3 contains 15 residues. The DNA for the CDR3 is TGTGCCAGCAGCCGGACAGGGGGCGTATCAGATACGCAGTATTTT. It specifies CASSRTGGVSDTQYF.

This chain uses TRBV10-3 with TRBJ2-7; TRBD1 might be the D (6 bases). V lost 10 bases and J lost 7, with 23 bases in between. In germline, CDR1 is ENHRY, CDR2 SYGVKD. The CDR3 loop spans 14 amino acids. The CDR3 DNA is TGTGCCACCGCCCAGGGACACGTGACAATAGAGCAGTACTTC. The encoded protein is CATAQGHVTIEQYF.

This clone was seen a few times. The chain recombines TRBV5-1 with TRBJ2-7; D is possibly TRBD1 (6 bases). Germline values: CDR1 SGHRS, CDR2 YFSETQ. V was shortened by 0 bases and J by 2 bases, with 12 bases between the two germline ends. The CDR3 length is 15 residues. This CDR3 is CASSLGATGTYEQYF. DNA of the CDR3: TGCGCCAGCAGCTTGGGGGCTACAGGGACCTACGAGCAGTACTTC.

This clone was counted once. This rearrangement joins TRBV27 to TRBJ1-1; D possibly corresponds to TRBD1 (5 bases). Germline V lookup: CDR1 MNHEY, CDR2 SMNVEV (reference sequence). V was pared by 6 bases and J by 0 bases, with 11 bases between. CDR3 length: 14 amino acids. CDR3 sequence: CASRNPGVNTEAFF. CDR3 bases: TGTGCCAGCAGAAACCCGGGGGTGAACACTGAAGCTTTCTTT.

The CDR3 sequence is CASSAEGRQPQHF. DNA of the CDR3: TGTGCCAGCAGTGCTGAGGGAAGACAGCCCCAGCATTTT. J is TRBJ1-5 and V is TRBV6-1; no firm D call. The CDR3 contains 13 residues. Germline V CDR1 and CDR2: MNHNS, SASEGT. V was shortened by 4 bases and J by 7 bases, with 11 bases between the two germline ends.

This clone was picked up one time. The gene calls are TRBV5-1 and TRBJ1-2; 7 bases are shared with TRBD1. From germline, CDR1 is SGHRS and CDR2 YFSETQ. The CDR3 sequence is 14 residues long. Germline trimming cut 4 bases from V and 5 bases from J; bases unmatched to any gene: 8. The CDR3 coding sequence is TGCGCCAGCAGCGCCTCAGGGGGATCATATGGCTACACCTTC. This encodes CASSASGGSYGYTF. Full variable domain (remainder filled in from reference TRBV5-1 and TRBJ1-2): KAGVTQTPRYLIKTRGQQVTLSCSPISGHRSVSWYQQTPGQGLQFLFEYFSETQRNKGNFPGRFSGRQFSNSRSEMNVSTLELGDSALYLCASSASGGSYGYTFGSGTRLTVV.

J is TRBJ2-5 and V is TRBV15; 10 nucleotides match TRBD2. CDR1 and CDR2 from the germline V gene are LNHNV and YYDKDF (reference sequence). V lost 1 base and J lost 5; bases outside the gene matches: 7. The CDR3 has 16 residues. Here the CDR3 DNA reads TGTGCCACCAGCAGAGGGACTAGCGGCATCTCGGAGACCCAGTACTTC. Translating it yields CATSRGTSGISETQYF. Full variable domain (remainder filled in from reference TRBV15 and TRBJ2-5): DAMVIQNPRYQVTQFGKPVTLSCSQTLNHNVMYWYQQKSSQAPKLLFHYYDKDFNNEADTPDNFQSRRPNTSFCFLDIRSPGLGDTAMYLCATSRGTSGISETQYFGPGTRLLVL.

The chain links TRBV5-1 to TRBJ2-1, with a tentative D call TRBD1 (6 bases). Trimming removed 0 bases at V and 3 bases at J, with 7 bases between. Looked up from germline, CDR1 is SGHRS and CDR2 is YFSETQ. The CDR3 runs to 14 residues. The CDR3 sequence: CASSLEQGYNEQFF. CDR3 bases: TGCGCCAGCAGCTTGGAACAGGGCTACAATGAGCAGTTCTTC.